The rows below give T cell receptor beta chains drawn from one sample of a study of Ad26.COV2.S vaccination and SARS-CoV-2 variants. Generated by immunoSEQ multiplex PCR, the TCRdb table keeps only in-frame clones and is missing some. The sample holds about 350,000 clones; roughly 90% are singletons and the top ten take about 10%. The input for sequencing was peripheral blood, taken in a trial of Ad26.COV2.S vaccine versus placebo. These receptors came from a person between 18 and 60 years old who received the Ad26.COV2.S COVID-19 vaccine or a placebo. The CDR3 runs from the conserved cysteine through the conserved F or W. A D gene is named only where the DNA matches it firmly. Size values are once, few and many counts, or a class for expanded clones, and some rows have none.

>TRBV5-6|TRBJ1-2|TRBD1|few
TGTGCCAGCAGCTCGTTCGGGGCAGGGGGCGCGAAGGGCTACACCTTC
CASSSFGAGGAKGYTF
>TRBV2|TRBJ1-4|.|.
TGTGCCAGCAGCCGGGACGAAGGTGAAAAACTGTTTTTT
CASSRDEGEKLFF
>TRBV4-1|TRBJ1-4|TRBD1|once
TGCGCCAGCAGCGGGCCCGGGACAGTCAATGAAAAACTGTTTTTT
CASSGPGTVNEKLFF
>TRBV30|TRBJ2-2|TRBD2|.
TGTGCCTGGAGTCTCATAGCGGGTCCGAACACCGGGGAGCTGTTTTTT
CAWSLIAGPNTGELFF
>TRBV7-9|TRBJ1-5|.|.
TGTGCCAGCCCAAGGCAGGGAAATCAGCCCCAGCATTTT
CASPRQGNQPQHF
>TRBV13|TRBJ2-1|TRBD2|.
TGTGCCAGCAGCTTAGGGGTAGCGGGAGTATACAATGAGCAGTTCTTC
CASSLGVAGVYNEQFF
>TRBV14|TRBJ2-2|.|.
TGTGCCAGCAGCCAAGCCGGGGAGCTGTTTTTT
CASSQAGELFF
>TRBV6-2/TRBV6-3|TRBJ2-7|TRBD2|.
TGTGCCAGCAGTTGGGGTCTAGCGGGAGCGAACGAGCAGTACTTC
CASSWGLAGANEQYF
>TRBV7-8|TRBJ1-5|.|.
TGTGCCAGCAGTCGGGACGGCGGGGGTGCGGGCAATCAGCCCCAGCATTTT
CASSRDGGGAGNQPQHF
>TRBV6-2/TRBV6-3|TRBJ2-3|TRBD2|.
TGTGCCAGCAGTTCCCAGCGGGGGGGGGATACGCAGTATTTT
CASSSQRGGDTQYF
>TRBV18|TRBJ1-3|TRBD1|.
TGTGCCAGCTCCCGGGACAGGGACGACACCATATATTTT
CASSRDRDDTIYF
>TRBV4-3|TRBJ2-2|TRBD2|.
TGCGCCAGCAGCCAAGGGGGACTAGCGGGGTTCACCGGGGAGCTGTTTTTT
CASSQGGLAGFTGELFF
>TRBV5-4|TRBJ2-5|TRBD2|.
TGTGCCAGCAGCTTCATAGGCGGGGGGGATTGGGGCCAAGAGACCCAGTACTTC
CASSFIGGGDWGQETQYF
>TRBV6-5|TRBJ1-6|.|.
TGTGCCAGCAGTTACGACAGGAGGGCCCTCCACTTT
CASSYDRRALHF
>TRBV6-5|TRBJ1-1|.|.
TGTGCCAGCAGTAACGGACAGAATTTGAACACTGAAGCTTTCTTT
CASSNGQNLNTEAFF
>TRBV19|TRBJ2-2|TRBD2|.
TGTGCCAGCAAGAAAGCGGGGGGGCTTCACGGGGAGCTGTTTTTT
CASKKAGGLHGELFF
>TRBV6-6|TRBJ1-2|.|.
TGTGCCAGCAGCCCCGGGAACTATGGCTACACCTTC
CASSPGNYGYTF
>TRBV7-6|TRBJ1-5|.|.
TGTGCCAGGAACTGGACGGAGGATCAGCCCCAGCATTTT
CARNWTEDQPQHF
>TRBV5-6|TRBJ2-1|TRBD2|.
TGTGCCAGCAGCTTGGAGCCGGGGGGTTACAATGAGCAGTTCTTC
CASSLEPGGYNEQFF
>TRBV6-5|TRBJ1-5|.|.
TGTGCCAGCAGGGCCACAGGGACTAGCAATCAGCCCCAGCATTTT
CASRATGTSNQPQHF
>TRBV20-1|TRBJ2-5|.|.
TGCAGTGTCTCAATAGGGACCCAGTACTTC
CSVSIGTQYF
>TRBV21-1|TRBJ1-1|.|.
TGTGCAAGGGGGACAGAGAACACTGAAGCTTTCTTT
CARGTENTEAFF
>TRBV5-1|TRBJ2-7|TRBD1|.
TGCGCCAGCAGCTGGACCACAGGGGGCTCCTACGAGCAGTACTTC
CASSWTTGGSYEQYF
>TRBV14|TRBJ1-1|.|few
TGTGCCAGCAGCCAAGAATTGGACACTGAAGCTTTCTTT
CASSQELDTEAFF
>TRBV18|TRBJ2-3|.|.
TGTGCCAGCGGTTGGGGGCTCAACACAGATACGCAGTATTTT
CASGWGLNTDTQYF
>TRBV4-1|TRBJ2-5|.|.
TGCGCCAGCAGCCAACAGTGGCAAGAGACCCAGTACTTC
CASSQQWQETQYF
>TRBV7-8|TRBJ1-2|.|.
TGTGCCAGCAGCCAGGCCGGCCCTAACTATGGCTACACCTTC
CASSQAGPNYGYTF
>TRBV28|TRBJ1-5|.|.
TGTGCCAGCAGTCGACCATTACAGCGTCAGCCCCAGCATTTT
CASSRPLQRQPQHF
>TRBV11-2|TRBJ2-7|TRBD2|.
TGTGCCAGCAGCCGCCCGGGACTAGGAACCTACGAGCAGTACTTC
CASSRPGLGTYEQYF
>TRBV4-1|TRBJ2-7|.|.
TGCGCCAGCAGTCCGCTATGGACTGTTAGGACAGGGACTAACGAGCAGTACTTC
CASSPLWTVRTGTNEQYF
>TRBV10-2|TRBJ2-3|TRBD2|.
TGCGCCAGCAGTGAGGGTAAGCGGGGAAACACAGATACGCAGTATTTT
CASSEGKRGNTDTQYF
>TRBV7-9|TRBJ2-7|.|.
TGTGCCAGCAGCTTACCCTATGCAGGGGGGACCTACGAGCAGTACTTC
CASSLPYAGGTYEQYF